This TCR beta chain was captured by sequencing in a study of post-analysis software for immune sequencing data. Study-level information: The patients showed relapsing-remitting, secondary progressive and progressive-relapsing multiple sclerosis courses.

Trimming removed 5 bases at V and 10 bases at J, with 11 bases between. Germline V lookup: CDR1 MNHEY, CDR2 SVGEGT. CDR3 length: 11 amino acids. Regarding this clonotype: Its antigen is not known.

TCR beta cDNA libraries had unique molecular identifiers. cDNA molecules numbering about 490,000 came from roughly 1 to 10 million T cells. Via MiXCR, TCRdb re-called the PCR reads, giving one row per CDR3 protein. This table holds some 500,000 distinct CDR3 sequences, roughly 46% found once. General study points: Significantly decreased normalized Chao1 diversity was recorded for multiple sclerosis patients relative to controls. About five TRBV segments (TRBV5-6, TRBV5-1 and TRBV20-1 among them) occurred more frequently in patients than in controls. By F measure, samples from a shared preparation batch strongly co-clustered.

The J gene is TRBJ1-2, the V gene TRBV6-2 or TRBV6-3; D possibly corresponds to TRBD1 (5 bases). The specimen was blood. This receptor was identified in a girl aged 10 to 17 with multiple sclerosis. Here the CDR3 reads CASSLHRIYTF. The DNA of the CDR3 is TGTGCCAGCAGTCTACACAGGATCTACACCTTC.